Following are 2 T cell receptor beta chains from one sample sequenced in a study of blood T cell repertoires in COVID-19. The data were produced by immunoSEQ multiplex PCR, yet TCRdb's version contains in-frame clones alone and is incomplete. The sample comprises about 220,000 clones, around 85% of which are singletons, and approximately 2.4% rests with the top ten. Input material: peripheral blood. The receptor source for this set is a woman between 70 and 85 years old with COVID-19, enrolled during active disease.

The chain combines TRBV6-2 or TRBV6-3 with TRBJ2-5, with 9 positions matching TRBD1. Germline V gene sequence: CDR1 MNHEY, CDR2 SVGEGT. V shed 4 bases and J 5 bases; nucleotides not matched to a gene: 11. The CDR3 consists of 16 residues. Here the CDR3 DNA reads TGTGCCAGCAGTTTCAATCGGGACAGGGCGAGGGAGACCCAGTACTTC. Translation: CASSFNRDRARETQYF.

CDR3 sequence (DNA): TGTGCCAGTAGAGACCAGGGACTAGCCAAAAACATTCAGTACTTC. This sequence encodes CASRDQGLAKNIQYF. V and J are TRBV19 and TRBJ2-4; the D gene is possibly TRBD2 (6 bases). The CDR3 consists of 15 residues. V lost 6 bases to trimming and J lost 0 bases, with 12 bases between them. Germline-derived CDR1 and CDR2 are LNHDA and SQIVND (reference sequence).